This TCR beta chain was profiled in a study of cytomegalovirus exposure and HLA in healthy donors. Study results and caveats: In vitro experiments confirmed that three CMV-associated chains were specific for CMV antigens. Cytomegalovirus association was listed for around 170 TCR beta chains.

The CDR3 is 15 residues long. With V trimmed by 7 bases and J by 2 bases, 5 bases remained unmatched. Germline lookup yields CDR1 SNHLY and CDR2 FYNNEI. In regard to this clone: Its specificity is unknown.

Sequencing was performed with immunoSEQ multiplex PCR; in TCRdb, only in-frame clones are kept and a portion is missing. The sample comprises 280,000 or so clones, over 75% of which are singletons, and 0.92% rests with the top ten. The chain employs TRBV2 and TRBJ2-6; 7 bases are a match to TRBD1. The sequenced sample was PBMCs. The TCR sequence derives from a woman under 30 in good health and CMV-seronegative. This CDR3 is CASIRQGTGANVLTF. CDR3 DNA: TGTGCCAGCATACGACAGGGAACTGGGGCCAACGTCCTGACTTTC.